One and the same sample provided the 18 T cell receptor beta chains below, sequenced in a study of T cell responses to AZD1222 COVID-19 vaccine. The table came from immunoSEQ multiplex PCR; TCRdb's copy has only in-frame clones and leaves some out. The data show about 170,000 clones, 75% to 95% seen once. Sequences were derived from peripheral blood, sampled on day 0 of AZD1222 vaccination. These receptor sequences come from an adult in good health.

The chain couples TRBV5-5 to TRBJ2-7, with unresolved D. In germline, CDR1 is SGHKS, CDR2 YYEKEE (reference sequence). Trimming took 2 bases from V and 2 from J, leaving 8 bases between them. This CDR3 is built from 13 residues. The CDR3 is CASSFDLTYEQYF. DNA for the CDR3: TGTGCCAGCAGCTTTGACCTAACCTACGAGCAGTACTTC.

This chain uses TRBV11-2 with TRBJ1-2; 7 bases fit TRBD1. J lost 1 base, V lost 5 bases, and 4 bases had no gene match. CDR1 SGHAT and CDR2 FQNNGV come from the germline V gene. The CDR3 has 14 amino acids. The CDR3 here is CASSAGTVNYGYTF. The CDR3 DNA follows: TGTGCCAGCAGCGCCGGGACAGTTAACTATGGCTACACCTTC.

This clone came up once. This sequence joins TRBV19 and TRBJ1-5, with 8 bases aligning to TRBD1. Germline assignment: CDR1 LNHDA and CDR2 SQIVND (reference sequence). Germline trimming cut 5 bases from V and 5 bases from J; bases unmatched to any gene: 5. The CDR3 totals 14 residues. CDR3 sequence reads: CASSGQGGYQPQHF. For the CDR3, the DNA is TGTGCCAGTAGTGGACAGGGAGGATATCAGCCCCAGCATTTT.

The rearrangement uses TRBV3-1 (or the pseudogene TRBV3-2) and TRBJ2-3, with 7 bases identical to TRBD1. This CDR3 is built from 13 residues. Germline loops: CDR1 LGHDT, CDR2 YNNKEL (reference sequence). After removal of 3 bases from V and 8 bases from J, the junction contained 5 bases not matched to a gene. In DNA, the CDR3 is TGTGCCAGCAGCCACGAGGGGGCCCGTACGCAGTATTTT. Encoded protein: CASSHEGARTQYF.

V is TRBV6-2 or TRBV6-3 and J is TRBJ1-1; D is unresolved. Germline loops: CDR1 MNHEY, CDR2 SVGEGT. V was shortened by 0 bases and J by 2 bases, with 13 bases between the two germline ends. The CDR3 spans 16 residues. The CDR3 sequence is CASSYSVGSRNTEAFF. DNA of the CDR3: TGTGCCAGCAGTTACTCGGTCGGGTCCCGTAACACTGAAGCTTTCTTT.

The gene calls are TRBV10-3 and TRBJ1-2, with a weak D call TRBD1 (6 bases). The length of the CDR3 is 14 residues. Germline CDR1 ENHRY, CDR2 SYGVKD. Trimming shortened V by 6 bases and J by 4 bases, and 15 bases separated the two germline ends. DNA for the CDR3: TGTGCCATCAGATACTCAACAGGGCCCTATGGCTACACCTTC. Encoded protein: CAIRYSTGPYGYTF.

The CDR3 region is CASSFGRGSEQYF. CDR3 nucleotides: TGTGCCAGCAGCTTTGGTAGGGGAAGCGAGCAGTACTTC. This chain connects TRBV5-8 to TRBJ2-7; D is possibly TRBD1 (5 bases). This CDR3 is 13 amino acids long. Looked up from germline, CDR1 is SGHTS and CDR2 is YDEGEE. The germline V and J ends were trimmed by 2 bases and 6 bases, with 12 bases remaining between them.

The chain joins TRBV7-2 to TRBJ2-5; D gene unclear. Trimming removed 0 bases from V and 5 bases from J, with 10 bases in between. Germline assignment: CDR1 SGHTA and CDR2 FQGNSA. The CDR3 has 14 amino acids. The CDR3 protein is CASSLADLLETQYF. The CDR3 DNA is TGTGCCAGCAGCTTAGCCGACTTATTGGAGACCCAGTACTTC.

This chain links TRBV29-1 with TRBJ2-3, with TRBD2 matching over 11 bases. V was clipped by 6 bases and J by 0 bases; unmatched bases: 5. Germline V gene data show CDR1 as SQVTM and CDR2 as ANQGSEA. CDR3 size: 15 residues. The CDR3 is CSVRLAGRSTDTQYF. The CDR3 nucleotides are TGCAGCGTCCGACTAGCGGGGAGGAGCACAGATACGCAGTATTTT.

This chain's CDR3 is CASSSSSGGPYNEQFF. CDR3 DNA sequence: TGTGCCAGCAGCTCGTCTAGCGGGGGGCCTTACAATGAGCAGTTCTTC. The chain joins TRBV9 to TRBJ2-1; 11 bases are a match to TRBD2. J gave up 4 bases and V 4 bases, and 7 bases lay outside the gene matches. Germline CDR1 reads SGDLS; CDR2 reads YYNGEE. The CDR3 length is 16 residues.

The genes are TRBV6-5 and TRBJ2-2; no definite D call. The CDR3 runs to 11 residues. Germline values: CDR1 MNHEY, CDR2 SVGAGI. The V end was cut by 8 bases, the J end by 4 bases, with 5 bases between. This CDR3 is CASRATGELFF. The CDR3 DNA is TGTGCCAGCCGGGCCACCGGGGAGCTGTTTTTT.

This clone was seen only once. The rearrangement links TRBV6-2 or TRBV6-3 to TRBJ1-2, with D possibly being TRBD1 (6 bases). V dropped 4 bases and J dropped 7 bases, with 10 bases sitting between them. CDR1 is MNHEY, CDR2 SVGEGT, per germline. The CDR3 is 12 residues long. CDR3 sequence reads: CASSFGQRGYTF. The CDR3 DNA sequence: TGTGCCAGCAGTTTCGGACAGCGTGGCTACACCTTC.

This chain connects TRBV4-1 to TRBJ1-3, with D unclear. The CDR3 runs 18 residues. Per germline, CDR1 MGHRA and CDR2 YSYEKL. Trimming took off 2 bases at V and 2 bases at J, with 19 bases between the two ends. CDR3 protein: CASSQLWGWGSTGNTIYF. The CDR3 DNA follows: TGCGCCAGCAGCCAACTATGGGGATGGGGAAGTACTGGAAACACCATATATTTT.

The rearrangement links TRBV12-1 to TRBJ1-2. TRBV12-1 is shown as a pseudogene. The CDR3 sequence is 15 residues long. CDR3 sequence: CASSFDNGGHYGYTF. CDR3 nucleotides: TGTGCCAGCAGCTTTGACAACGGAGGTCACTATGGCTACACCTTC.

The chain is built from TRBV4-1 and TRBJ2-3, with D unclear. Trimming took 5 bases from V and 1 from J, leaving 13 bases between them. Germline CDR1 and CDR2: MGHRA and YSYEKL. The CDR3 length is 15 residues. CDR3 sequence reads: CASSDSPTGTDTQYF. Here the CDR3 DNA reads TGCGCCAGCAGCGACTCTCCCACCGGCACAGATACGCAGTATTTT.

The chain joins TRBV28 to TRBJ1-2, with D maybe TRBD1 (6 bases). This CDR3 has 12 residues. The V end lost 8 bases, the J end lost 3 bases, and 10 bases lay between the germline ends. Germline V gives CDR1 MDHEN, CDR2 SYDVKM. The CDR3 DNA reads TGTGCCAGCGGGGGCGCCGACTATGGCTACACCTTC. Its translation: CASGGADYGYTF.

The chain combines TRBV7-9 with TRBJ1-2; TRBD1 matches at 7 bases. Germline lookup yields CDR1 SEHNR and CDR2 FQNEAQ (reference sequence). Trimming took 8 bases from V and 0 from J; bases not matched to a gene: 12. The CDR3 totals 16 residues. CDR3 DNA sequence: TGTGCCAGCTCGACCCGGCCGGGACAGCCTAACTATGGCTACACCTTC. As protein: CASSTRPGQPNYGYTF.

This chain joins TRBV6-5 and TRBJ1-3, with no clear D. The ends were cut back, 7 bases at V and 4 bases at J, with 8 bases in the middle. Germline lookup yields CDR1 MNHEY and CDR2 SVGAGI. This CDR3 comprises 12 residues. The chain's CDR3 is CASIAEGNTIYF. CDR3 DNA sequence: TGTGCCAGCATCGCAGAGGGAAACACCATATATTTT.